The 20 T cell receptor beta chains given below trace back to one sample, sequenced in a study of blood T cell repertoires in COVID-19. Profiled with immunoSEQ multiplex PCR; TCRdb holds only in-frame clones, not every one. The sample lists under 400,000 clones, 90% seen once, with 6.5% in the top ten. Sequencing was done on a sample of peripheral blood. The receptors derive from a man between 18 and 29 years old with active or convalescent COVID-19.

The V call is TRBV6-5, the J call TRBJ1-6, with 7 positions matching TRBD1. The germline V gene has CDR1 MNHEY and CDR2 SVGAGI. The junction had 8 bases not matched to a gene; V was cut back by 6 bases and J by 6 bases. The length of the CDR3 is 15 residues. The CDR3 sequence: CASRDPGQTNSPLHF. The CDR3 DNA is TGTGCCAGCAGGGACCCGGGACAGACTAATTCACCCCTCCACTTT.

The chain has TRBV18 and TRBJ1-1; no clear D. There are 14 residues in the CDR3. The germline V gene has CDR1 KGHSH and CDR2 LQKENI. V lost 6 bases and J 1 base, leaving 12 bases between the germline ends. CDR3 coding DNA: TGTGCCAGCTCGCAAGACACTCGGAACACTGAAGCTTTCTTT. This codes for CASSQDTRNTEAFF.

The chain employs TRBV7-2 and TRBJ2-1, with a weak D call TRBD1 (6 bases). Germline CDR1 reads SGHTA; CDR2 reads FQGNSA. CDR3 length equals 15 residues. V was trimmed by 6 bases and J by 4 bases, leaving 16 bases between them. Written as DNA, the CDR3 is TGTGCCAGCAGGCCAGGGGTGACTAAATACAATGAGCAGTTCTTC. Protein sequence: CASRPGVTKYNEQFF.

Details on this clone: The sample carries other DNA sequences with the same CDR3. V usage is TRBV6-5 and J usage is TRBJ1-5; D is possibly TRBD1 (5 bases). Germline CDR1 reads MNHEY; CDR2 reads SVGAGI. The CDR3 totals 15 residues. Trimming stripped 5 bases from V and 2 bases from J, with 13 bases between. In DNA, the CDR3 is TGTGCCAGCAGTCGTGGGGGGAAGGGCAATCAGCCCCAGCATTTT. The encoded protein is CASSRGGKGNQPQHF.

V and J are TRBV11-2 and TRBJ1-2; the D gene is possibly TRBD1 (6 bases). V was cut by 1 base and J by 6 bases, with 15 bases left in between. Germline assignment: CDR1 SGHAT and CDR2 FQNNGV. The CDR3 is 15 amino acids. The CDR3 DNA is TGTGCCAGCAGCTTAGTCGCAGGGGCGCACAATGGCTACACCTTC. It translates to CASSLVAGAHNGYTF. Full variable domain (missing parts from reference TRBV11-2 and TRBJ1-2): EAGVAQSPRYKIIEKRQSVAFWCNPISGHATLYWYQQILGQGPKLLIQFQNNGVVDDSQLPKDRFSAERLKGVDSTLKIQPAKLEDSAVYLCASSLVAGAHNGYTFGSGTRLTVV.

The V and J genes are TRBV4-1 and TRBJ2-7; 11 bases align to TRBD2. V gave up 1 base and J gave up 2 bases; unmatched junction bases: 1. Germline V CDR1 and CDR2: MGHRA, YSYEKL. There are 15 residues in the CDR3. In DNA, the CDR3 is TGCGCCAGCAGCCAAGGACTAGCGGGGACCTACGAGCAGTACTTC. Translated: CASSQGLAGTYEQYF.

V is TRBV28 and J is TRBJ1-5; 9 positions agree with TRBD1. The ends lost 5 bases at V and 3 bases at J; junction bases unmatched: 8. Germline CDR1 reads MDHEN; CDR2 reads SYDVKM. This CDR3 is 16 amino acids long. The CDR3 DNA reads as TGTGCCAGCAGTACACCGGGACAGGGAGTCAATCAGCCCCAGCATTTT. It is translated as CASSTPGQGVNQPQHF. Drawing the rest from reference TRBV28 and TRBJ1-5, the complete variable domain is DVKVTQSSRYLVKRTGEKVFLECVQDMDHENMFWYRQDPGLGLRLIYFSYDVKMKEKGDIPEGYSVSREKKERFSLILESASTNQTSMYLCASSTPGQGVNQPQHFGDGTRLSIL.

This chain connects TRBV6-6 to TRBJ1-1, with TRBD1 matching 9 bases. The V gene's germline CDR1 is MNHNY and CDR2 SVGAGI (reference sequence). This CDR3 has 13 residues. V dropped 10 bases and J dropped 7; count of bases not matched to a gene: 10. CDR3 region: CATNRDRAGEAFF. CDR3 DNA sequence: TGTGCCACCAACCGGGACAGGGCAGGTGAAGCTTTCTTT.

The chain has TRBV4-1 and TRBJ2-7, with D perhaps TRBD2 (6 bases). CDR3 size: 15 residues. Between the trimmed V and J ends, which lost 4 bases and 4 bases, there was a span of 17 bases. Germline V gives CDR1 MGHRA, CDR2 YSYEKL. This CDR3 reads CASSPTLGGRYEQYF. Written as DNA, the CDR3 is TGCGCCAGCAGCCCCACCTTGGGGGGACGATACGAGCAGTACTTC.

J is TRBJ2-7 and V is TRBV18, with a possible D match to TRBD2 (5 bases). With 4 bases removed from V and 3 bases from J, the gap between germline ends came to 13 bases. The germline CDR1 and CDR2 sequences are KGHSH and LQKENI. The CDR3 spans 14 residues. The CDR3 DNA reads TGTGCCAGCTCACTTTTTGGACGGGACTACGAGCAGTACTTC. Translating gives CASSLFGRDYEQYF.

The chain combines TRBV27 with TRBJ2-5; no clear D. This CDR3 is built from 13 residues. Per the germline V gene, CDR1 is MNHEY and CDR2 is SMNVEV (reference sequence). The V end lost 5 bases, the J end lost 1 base, and 8 bases lay between the germline ends. CDR3 region: CASSKQSQETQYF. CDR3 bases: TGTGCCAGCAGTAAACAGTCCCAAGAGACCCAGTACTTC.

J is TRBJ2-1 and V is TRBV28; TRBD2 matches at 8 bases. V was pared by 2 bases and J by 8 bases, with 5 bases of the junction left unmatched. CDR3 length equals 14 residues. Germline-derived CDR1 and CDR2 are MDHEN and SYDVKM. The CDR3 nucleotides are TGTGCCAGCAGTTTAGGACTAGCCGCCGATGAGCAGTTCTTC. Amino acid sequence: CASSLGLAADEQFF.

A note on this clone: Other DNA sequences of this sample code for an identical CDR3. The genes are TRBV19 and TRBJ2-5; 11 nucleotides agree with TRBD2. Germline CDR1 LNHDA, CDR2 SQIVND (reference sequence). The CDR3 length is 14 residues. Unmatched junction bases numbered 2, after V lost 3 bases and J lost 5 bases. CDR3 loop: CASSILAGGETQYF. The CDR3 nucleotides read TGTGCCAGTAGTATCCTAGCGGGGGGCGAGACCCAGTACTTC.

The rearrangement uses TRBV5-1 and TRBJ1-1, with 8 positions matching TRBD1. The CDR3 has 16 residues. The ends lost 4 bases at V and 6 bases at J; junction bases unmatched: 14. Germline assignment: CDR1 SGHRS and CDR2 YFSETQ. CDR3 protein: CASSPNQQGEEAEAFF. The CDR3 DNA follows: TGCGCCAGCAGCCCAAACCAACAGGGGGAAGAGGCTGAAGCTTTCTTT.

This sequence joins TRBV27 and TRBJ2-7; possible D gene TRBD2, 7 bases. V shed 3 bases and J shed 3 bases, with 21 bases lying between them. From germline, CDR1 is MNHEY and CDR2 SMNVEV (reference sequence). The CDR3 loop spans 17 amino acids. The CDR3 DNA is TGTGCCAGCAGTTTTACCCCTCAAGGGGGGGGAAGCTACGAGCAGTACTTC. This sequence encodes CASSFTPQGGGSYEQYF.

The chain couples TRBV19 to TRBJ2-2; no firm D call. Germline-derived CDR1 and CDR2 are LNHDA and SQIVND (reference sequence). Between the trimmed V and J ends, which lost 7 bases and 5 bases, there was a span of 5 bases. CDR3 length equals 11 residues. CDR3 amino acids: CASTVTGELFF. DNA of the CDR3: TGTGCCAGTACAGTAACCGGGGAGCTGTTTTTT.

This clone is a singleton in its sample. The J gene is TRBJ2-2, the V gene TRBV7-6, with TRBD1 matching over 10 bases. The germline CDR1 and CDR2 sequences are SGHVS and FNYEAQ. The CDR3 runs to 16 residues. Germline trimming cut 5 bases from V and 5 bases from J; bases unmatched to any gene: 8. In DNA, the CDR3 is TGTGCCAGCAGCCCGCGGACAGGGGGTCGGACCGGGGAGCTGTTTTTT. Protein: CASSPRTGGRTGELFF.

This chain joins TRBV18 and TRBJ2-7; D might be TRBD1 (5 bases). CDR3 length equals 14 residues. Trimming removed 4 bases at V and 1 base at J, with 11 bases between. Germline CDR1 reads KGHSH; CDR2 reads LQKENI. The CDR3 loop reads CASSQDRQSYEQYF. The CDR3 DNA is TGTGCCAGCTCACAAGACCGACAGTCCTACGAGCAGTACTTC.

This clone was counted between two and nine times. The chain is built from TRBV4-3 and TRBJ1-2, with a weak D call TRBD1 (5 bases). V lost 0 bases to trimming and J lost 3 bases, with 14 bases between them. The CDR3 runs 16 residues. Germline V gene sequence: CDR1 LGHNA, CDR2 YSLEER. The CDR3 is CASSQDIGASDYGYTF. The CDR3 nucleotides read TGCGCCAGCAGCCAAGATATAGGGGCCTCCGACTATGGCTACACCTTC.

This chain links TRBV4-3 with TRBJ1-2; possible D gene TRBD1, 6 bases. The V gene's germline CDR1 is LGHNA and CDR2 YSLEER. V shed 4 bases and J shed 0 bases, with 9 bases lying between them. CDR3 length equals 14 residues. The CDR3 spells CASSPGVANYGYTF. The DNA of the CDR3 is TGCGCCAGCAGCCCAGGGGTTGCTAACTATGGCTACACCTTC.